Shown below are 17 T cell receptor beta chains from a single sample sequenced in a study of blood T cells in healthy people across ages. Using a J-beta primer mix together with a sample-barcoded 5' primer, a second PCR was run for about 7 to 12 cycles. TCRdb independently ran MiXCR on the 5' RACE reads; one entry per CDR3 protein. The profile shows some 1,500,000 distinct CDR3 sequences, roughly 43% of them singletons. Sequencing was performed on blood. The receptors were sampled from a woman aged 18-30 years in good health.

The chain carries TRBV5-1 and TRBJ1-5; no clear D gene. CDR1 is SGHRS, CDR2 YFSETQ, per germline. The CDR3 spans 14 residues. Trimming stripped 4 bases from V and 7 bases from J, with 15 bases between. The CDR3 DNA reads TGCGCCAGCAGCCCTGACCCCTCCGGACAGCCCCAGCATTTT. It is translated as CASSPDPSGQPQHF.

The chain has TRBV27 and TRBJ2-1; the D call may be TRBD1 or TRBD2 (5 bases each). The closer fit of TRBJ2-7 to the DNA end suggests the J call may be wrong. The CDR3 is 14 amino acids. Germline values: CDR1 MNHEY, CDR2 SMNVEV (reference sequence). CDR3 in DNA: TGTGCCAGCAGTTTAGGGGGACCCTACAATGAGCAGTACTTC. It encodes CASSLGGPYNEQYF.

The chain has TRBV7-9 and TRBJ2-1; 8 bases line up with TRBD1. This CDR3 spans 15 amino acids. V dropped 3 bases and J dropped 7; count of bases not matched to a gene: 8. Looked up from germline, CDR1 is SEHNR and CDR2 is FQNEAQ (reference sequence). CDR3 sequence (DNA): TGTGCCAGCAGCTTGCACCGGGACAGGCTAAATGAGCAGTTCTTC. As protein: CASSLHRDRLNEQFF.

The chain uses TRBV5-1 and TRBJ2-2; TRBD1 is a possible D gene (6 bases). Trimming removed 0 bases at V and 5 bases at J, with 11 bases between. Germline CDR1 is SGHRS and CDR2 is YFSETQ. The CDR3 runs to 15 residues. Here the CDR3 reads CASSLVQGETGELFF. CDR3 nucleotide sequence: TGCGCCAGCAGCTTGGTACAGGGAGAGACCGGGGAGCTGTTTTTT.

The rearrangement uses TRBV6-5 and TRBJ1-2; possible D gene TRBD1, 6 bases. Germline CDR1 MNHEY, CDR2 SVGAGI. Trimming cost V 2 bases and J 5 bases, with 9 bases left between them. The CDR3 is 13 residues long. In DNA form, the CDR3 reads TGTGCCAGCAGTTACCGACAGGAATATGGCTACACCTTC. Encoded protein: CASSYRQEYGYTF.

As DNA, the CDR3 is TGTGCCAGCAGTAACGCGGGAGAGACCCAGTACTTC. Amino acid sequence: CASSNAGETQYF. V is TRBV25-1 and J is TRBJ2-5; perhaps TRBD2 as D (5 bases). This CDR3 is 12 amino acids long. Germline CDR1 reads MGHDK; CDR2 reads SYGVNS. V lost 5 bases and J lost 4, with 8 bases in between.

The V call is TRBV5-1, the J call TRBJ2-1; 10 nucleotides agree with TRBD2. Germline lookup yields CDR1 SGHRS and CDR2 YFSETQ. CDR3 size: 20 residues. V shed 4 bases, J shed 0 bases, and the junction held 16 bases outside the gene matches. The CDR3 reads CASSPRGGRLAGSSYNEQFF. CDR3 nucleotide sequence: TGCGCCAGCAGCCCAAGGGGGGGCCGACTAGCGGGTAGCTCCTACAATGAGCAGTTCTTC.

In this sample, this clonotype turned up a few times. The gene calls are TRBV5-1 and TRBJ2-5; D unclear. Deletions cut 5 bases from V and 2 bases from J, with 10 bases between. In germline, CDR1 is SGHRS, CDR2 YFSETQ. The CDR3 contains 13 residues. The CDR3 DNA is TGCGCCAGCAGAGCCGGTGGGCAAGAGACCCAGTACTTC. Protein product: CASRAGGQETQYF.

This clonotype was detected only a few times. The chain recombines TRBV7-9 with TRBJ2-7; D perhaps matches TRBD1 (5 bases). Germline V gene sequence: CDR1 SEHNR, CDR2 FQNEAQ (reference sequence). V was clipped by 5 bases and J by 1 base, with 15 bases between them. The CDR3 contains 15 residues. The CDR3 protein is CASSRGHGPSYEQYF. The CDR3 DNA reads as TGTGCCAGCAGCCGTGGACACGGCCCTTCCTACGAGCAGTACTTC.

This sequence joins TRBV27 and TRBJ2-7, with D uncertain. The CDR3 spans 13 residues. CDR1 and CDR2 (germline): MNHEY, SMNVEV (reference sequence). The V end was cut by 5 bases, the J end by 0 bases, with 8 bases between. The DNA for the CDR3 is TGTGCCAGCAGTAATCTGAACTCCTACGAGCAGTACTTC. Translated, it gives CASSNLNSYEQYF.

This chain joins TRBV7-9 and TRBJ1-5; 7 nucleotides line up with TRBD1. This CDR3 is 17 amino acids long. From germline, CDR1 is SEHNR and CDR2 FQNEAQ (reference sequence). The trim removed 1 base at V and 0 bases at J, leaving 6 bases unmatched. The CDR3 sequence: CASSLGLTGYSNQPQHF. Here the CDR3 DNA reads TGTGCCAGCAGCTTAGGCTTGACAGGGTATAGCAATCAGCCCCAGCATTTT.

This clonotype came up a few times. DNA for the CDR3: TGCAGCGGCGGTCCAGGGTTGGTAACTGAAGCTTTCTTT. The encoded protein is CSGGPGLVTEAFF. V is TRBV29-1 and J is TRBJ1-1; a weak D match, TRBD1 (5 bases). Germline CDR1 SQVTM, CDR2 ANQGSEA. The CDR3 runs 13 residues. The germline V and J ends were trimmed by 7 bases and 5 bases, with 17 bases remaining between them.

The V call is TRBV27, the J call TRBJ2-5, with D possibly being TRBD1 (5 bases). CDR1 is MNHEY and CDR2 is SMNVEV in the germline V gene (reference sequence). The CDR3 loop spans 14 amino acids. V gave up 6 bases and J gave up 2 bases, with 13 bases separating them. In DNA form, the CDR3 reads TGTGCCAGCAGATCGGCCAGGGTGCAAGAGACCCAGTACTTC. It codes for CASRSARVQETQYF.

The DNA of the CDR3 is TGTGCCATCAGTGGGGGACAGGGAAGTATCGACAATGAGCAGTTCTTC. This gives the protein CAISGGQGSIDNEQFF. This chain links TRBV10-3 with TRBJ2-1; 9 nucleotides match TRBD1. Trimming removed 4 bases from V and 5 bases from J; junction bases left unmatched: 9. This CDR3 has 16 amino acids. Germline lookup yields CDR1 ENHRY and CDR2 SYGVKD.

The chain carries TRBV27 and TRBJ2-6, with 7 bases identical to TRBD1. The CDR3 is 16 residues long. Germline CDR1 MNHEY, CDR2 SMNVEV (reference sequence). V gave up 6 bases and J gave up 3 bases; unmatched junction bases: 8. CDR3 coding DNA: TGTGCCAGCAGCACAACCGACAGGGATGGGGCCAACGTCCTGACTTTC. Encoded protein: CASSTTDRDGANVLTF.

This clonotype was picked up a small number of times. The V gene is TRBV4-1, the J gene TRBJ2-1; 7 nucleotides agree with TRBD2. This CDR3 spans 14 amino acids. CDR1 and CDR2 from the germline V gene are MGHRA and YSYEKL. With 7 bases clipped from V and 8 bases from J, the junction kept 11 bases outside the gene matches. As DNA, the CDR3 is TGCGCCAGCACACCGATTGCGGGGGAGGATGAGCAGTTCTTC. Translation: CASTPIAGEDEQFF.

The chain couples TRBV11-2 to TRBJ2-7; possibly TRBD1 for D (7 bases). Trimming removed 1 base from V and 7 bases from J, with 26 bases in between. CDR1 is SGHAT, CDR2 FQNNGV, per germline. The CDR3 contains 18 residues. Here the CDR3 reads CASSLAQTRQGLDNEQYF. The CDR3 region has the DNA TGTGCCAGCAGCTTAGCGCAGACTAGACAGGGTCTCGACAATGAGCAGTACTTC.